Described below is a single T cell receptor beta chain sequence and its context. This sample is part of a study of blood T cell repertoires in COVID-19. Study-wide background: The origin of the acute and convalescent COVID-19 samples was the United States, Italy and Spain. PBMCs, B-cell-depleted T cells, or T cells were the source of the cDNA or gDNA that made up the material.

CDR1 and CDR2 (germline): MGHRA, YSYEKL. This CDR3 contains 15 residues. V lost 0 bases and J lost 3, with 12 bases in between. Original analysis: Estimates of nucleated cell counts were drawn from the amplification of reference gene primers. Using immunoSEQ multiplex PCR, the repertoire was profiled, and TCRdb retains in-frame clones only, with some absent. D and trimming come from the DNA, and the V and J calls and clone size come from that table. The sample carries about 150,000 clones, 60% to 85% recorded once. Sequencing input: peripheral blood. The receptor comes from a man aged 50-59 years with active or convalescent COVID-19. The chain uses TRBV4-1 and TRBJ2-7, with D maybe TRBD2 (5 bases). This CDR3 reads CASSQDSTTLYEQYF. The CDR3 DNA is TGCGCCAGCAGCCAAGATTCGACTACTCTCTACGAGCAGTACTTC.